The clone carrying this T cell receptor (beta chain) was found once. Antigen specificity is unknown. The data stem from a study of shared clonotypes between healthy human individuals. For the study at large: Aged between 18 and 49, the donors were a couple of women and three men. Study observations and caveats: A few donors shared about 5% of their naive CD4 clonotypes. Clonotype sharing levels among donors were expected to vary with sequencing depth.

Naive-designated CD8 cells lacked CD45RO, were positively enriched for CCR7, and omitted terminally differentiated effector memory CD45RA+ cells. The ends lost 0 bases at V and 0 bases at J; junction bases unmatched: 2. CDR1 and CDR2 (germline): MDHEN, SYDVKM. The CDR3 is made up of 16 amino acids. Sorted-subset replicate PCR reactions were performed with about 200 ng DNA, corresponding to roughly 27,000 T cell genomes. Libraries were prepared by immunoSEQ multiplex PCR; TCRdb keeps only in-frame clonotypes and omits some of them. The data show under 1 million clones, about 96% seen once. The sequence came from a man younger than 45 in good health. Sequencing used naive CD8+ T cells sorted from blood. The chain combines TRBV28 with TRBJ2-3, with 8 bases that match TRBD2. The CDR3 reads CASSLWLAGSTDTQYF. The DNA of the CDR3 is TGTGCCAGCAGTTTATGGCTAGCGGGCAGCACAGATACGCAGTATTTT. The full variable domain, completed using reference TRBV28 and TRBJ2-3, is DVKVTQSSRYLVKRTGEKVFLECVQDMDHENMFWYRQDPGLGLRLIYFSYDVKMKEKGDIPEGYSVSREKKERFSLILESASTNQTSMYLCASSLWLAGSTDTQYFGPGTRLTVL.